The clone carrying this T cell receptor (beta chain) was detected many times. Its antigen is undetermined. The data derive from a study of T cells in Graves' hyperthyroidism and ophthalmopathy. Overall study results and limits: The blood repertoire included most of the expanded thyroid clonotypes above 0.001.

RNA transcripts were the template for amplifying TCR beta CDR3 regions. HTBI primers were employed in a first-round RT-PCR of the TCR CDR3. TCRdb re-derived calls from the multiplex PCR reads in MiXCR, one entry per CDR3 protein. The sample shows around 400,000 distinct CDR3 sequences, around 14% of them seen only once. Lactation, pregnancy, other autoimmune disease or uncontrolled infection excluded patients. Together with thyroid ultrasound, orbital computed tomography, serum thyroxine and TRAb, clinical symptoms were used for diagnoses. Before ophthalmopathy appeared, progressors gave blood at initial hyperthyroidism diagnosis. The source material was blood. This clonotype was obtained from a woman between 18 and 30 years old with Graves' hyperthyroidism that later progressed to Graves' ophthalmopathy.

CDR3 DNA sequence: TGTGCCAGCAGCTTAGAACCACACAGGGGGCCGTTTGGAGAGACCCAGTACTTC. This encodes CASSLEPHRGPFGETQYF. The chain couples TRBV11-2 to TRBJ2-5; 9 nucleotides match TRBD1. The CDR3 has 18 residues. V shed 0 bases and J 4 bases; nucleotides not matched to a gene: 12. Germline V lookup: CDR1 SGHAT, CDR2 FQNNGV.